Following are 5 T cell receptor beta chains from one sample sequenced in a study of cytomegalovirus exposure and HLA in healthy donors (TCRdb year 2017). Libraries were constructed by the immunoSEQ multiplex PCR assay. For the multiplex PCR, a mixture combining 60 forward primers for TCR Vbeta segments and 13 reverse primers for TCR Jbeta segments was used. TCRdb retrieved this table from immuneACCESS and kept in-frame rearrangements only. Not all clones are present; in checked studies, unresolved V genes account for under half, and no reason is known for the remainder. This sample holds under 200,000 clones; roughly 80% were observed only once. In total, the top ten clones hold 2% to 3% of the sample. The specimen was PBMCs. The source is a female donor in good health and CMV-seronegative.

This chain links TRBV29-1 with TRBJ2-3; 10 bases agree with TRBD1. The CDR3 is 16 amino acids. Trimming removed 4 bases from V and 3 bases from J; junction bases left unmatched: 10. Germline V CDR1 and CDR2: SQVTM, ANQGSEA. The CDR3 nucleotides are TGCAGCGTTGTCCCCGGCCGGGACAGGGGTACAGATACGCAGTATTTT. Translation gives CSVVPGRDRGTDTQYF.

The chain joins TRBV19 to TRBJ2-5; the D gene is possibly TRBD1 (6 bases). Trimming took 5 bases from V and 1 from J, leaving 11 bases between them. Germline V gene data show CDR1 as LNHDA and CDR2 as SQIVND (reference sequence). This CDR3 has 14 amino acids. CDR3 sequence reads: CASSPRTAQETQYF. The CDR3, as DNA: TGTGCCAGTAGTCCTAGGACAGCCCAAGAGACCCAGTACTTC.

This clone occurred a few times. The chain is built from TRBV6-5 and TRBJ2-5; no definite D call. The V gene's germline CDR1 is MNHEY and CDR2 SVGAGI. This CDR3 spans 14 amino acids. The V end was cut by 7 bases, the J end by 1 base, with 13 bases between. The CDR3 DNA is TGTGCCAGCACCCATCGAGGTGTCCAAGAGACCCAGTACTTC. Its translation is CASTHRGVQETQYF.

The CDR3 region is CAWSVAGNYEQYF. CDR3 sequence (DNA): TGTGCCTGGAGTGTAGCAGGGAACTACGAGCAGTACTTC. The V call is TRBV30, the J call TRBJ2-7; D is perhaps TRBD1 (5 bases). Trimming took off 0 bases at V and 3 bases at J, with 9 bases between the two ends. Per the germline V gene, CDR1 is GTSNPN and CDR2 is SVGIG (reference sequence). The CDR3 totals 13 residues.

This chain uses TRBV19 with TRBJ1-5; 8 bases agree with TRBD1. With V trimmed by 8 bases and J by 1 base, 10 bases remained unmatched. CDR3 length equals 16 residues. Germline-derived CDR1 and CDR2 are LNHDA and SQIVND (reference sequence). CDR3 nucleotide sequence: TGTGCCAGTGCCCCCGGGGGGACAGGAAGCAATCAGCCCCAGCATTTT. It yields the protein CASAPGGTGSNQPQHF.